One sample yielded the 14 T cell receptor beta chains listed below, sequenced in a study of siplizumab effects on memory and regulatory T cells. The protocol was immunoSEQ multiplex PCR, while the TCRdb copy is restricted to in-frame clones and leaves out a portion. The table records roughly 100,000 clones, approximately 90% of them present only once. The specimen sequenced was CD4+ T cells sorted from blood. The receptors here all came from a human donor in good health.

CDR3 residues: CASTKSGANVLTF. The CDR3 bases are TGTGCCAGCACCAAATCTGGGGCCAACGTCCTGACTTTC. The J gene is TRBJ2-6, the V gene TRBV28; no clear D. V shed 7 bases and J shed 1 base, with 5 bases lying between them. This CDR3 comprises 13 residues. CDR1 is MDHEN and CDR2 is SYDVKM in the germline V gene. The complete variable domain, with remaining parts taken from reference TRBV28 and TRBJ2-6, reads DVKVTQSSRYLVKRTGEKVFLECVQDMDHENMFWYRQDPGLGLRLIYFSYDVKMKEKGDIPEGYSVSREKKERFSLILESASTNQTSMYLCASTKSGANVLTFGAGSRLTVL.

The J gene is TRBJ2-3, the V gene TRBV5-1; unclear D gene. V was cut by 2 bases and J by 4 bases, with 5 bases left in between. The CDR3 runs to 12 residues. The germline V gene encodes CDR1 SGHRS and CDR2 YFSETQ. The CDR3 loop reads CASSFTADTQYF. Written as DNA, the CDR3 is TGCGCCAGCAGCTTCACGGCAGATACGCAGTATTTT.

The CDR3 here is CASSLSPDWSSYEQYF. CDR3 DNA: TGTGCCAGCAGTTTATCCCCCGACTGGTCCTCCTACGAGCAGTACTTC. The chain combines TRBV28 with TRBJ2-7; D not certain. Germline V CDR1 and CDR2: MDHEN, SYDVKM. The length of the CDR3 is 16 residues. Trimming took 1 base from V and 0 from J, leaving 13 bases between them.

In nucleotides, the CDR3 is TGTGCCAGCATCGTAGGCCAAGAGACCCAGTACTTC. This codes for CASIVGQETQYF. The chain couples TRBV6-4 to TRBJ2-5; D unresolved. Germline V gene data show CDR1 as MRHNA and CDR2 as SNTAGT. This CDR3 has 12 amino acids. The ends were cut back, 7 bases at V and 1 base at J, with 7 bases in the middle.

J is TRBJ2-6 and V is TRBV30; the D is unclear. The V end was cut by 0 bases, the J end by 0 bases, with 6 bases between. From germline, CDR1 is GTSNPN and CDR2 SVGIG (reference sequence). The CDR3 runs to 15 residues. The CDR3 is CAWSVAASGANVLTF. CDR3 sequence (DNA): TGTGCCTGGAGTGTAGCAGCCTCTGGGGCCAACGTCCTGACTTTC.

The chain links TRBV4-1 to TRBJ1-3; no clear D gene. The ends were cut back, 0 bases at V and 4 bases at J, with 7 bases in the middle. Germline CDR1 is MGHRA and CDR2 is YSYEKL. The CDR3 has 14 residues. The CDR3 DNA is TGCGCCAGCAGCCAAGAGACACGAGGAAACACCATATATTTT. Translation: CASSQETRGNTIYF.

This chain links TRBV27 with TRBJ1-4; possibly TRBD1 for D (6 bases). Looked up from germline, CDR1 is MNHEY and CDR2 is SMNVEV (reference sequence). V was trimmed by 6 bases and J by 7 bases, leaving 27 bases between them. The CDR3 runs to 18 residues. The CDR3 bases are TGTGCCAGCAGCCCCACCGACCCCGTGGGGGGCTATGGTGAAAAACTGTTTTTT. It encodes CASSPTDPVGGYGEKLFF.

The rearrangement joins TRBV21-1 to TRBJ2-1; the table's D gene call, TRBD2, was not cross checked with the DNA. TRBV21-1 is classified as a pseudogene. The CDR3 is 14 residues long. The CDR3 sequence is CASSNPTSSDEQFF. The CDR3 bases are TGTGCCAGCAGCAATCCCACTAGCAGCGATGAGCAGTTCTTC.

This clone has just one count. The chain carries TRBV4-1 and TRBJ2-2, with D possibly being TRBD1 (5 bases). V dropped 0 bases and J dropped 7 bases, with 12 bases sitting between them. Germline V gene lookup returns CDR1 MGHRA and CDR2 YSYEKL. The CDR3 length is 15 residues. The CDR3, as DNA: TGCGCCAGCAGCCAAGATGGCAGGGTGAGCGGGGAGCTGTTTTTT. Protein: CASSQDGRVSGELFF.

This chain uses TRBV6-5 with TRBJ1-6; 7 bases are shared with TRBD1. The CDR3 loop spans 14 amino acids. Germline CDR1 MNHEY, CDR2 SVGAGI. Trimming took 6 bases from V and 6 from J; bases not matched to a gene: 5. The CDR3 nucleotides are TGTGCCAGCAGCAGGGACAGAAGTAATTCACCCCTCCACTTT. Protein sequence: CASSRDRSNSPLHF.

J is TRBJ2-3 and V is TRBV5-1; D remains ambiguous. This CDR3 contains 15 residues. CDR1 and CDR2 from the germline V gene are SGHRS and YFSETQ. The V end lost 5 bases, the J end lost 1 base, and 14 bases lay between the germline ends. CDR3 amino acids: CASSYGRKGTDTQYF. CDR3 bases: TGCGCCAGCAGTTATGGACGGAAAGGCACAGATACGCAGTATTTT.

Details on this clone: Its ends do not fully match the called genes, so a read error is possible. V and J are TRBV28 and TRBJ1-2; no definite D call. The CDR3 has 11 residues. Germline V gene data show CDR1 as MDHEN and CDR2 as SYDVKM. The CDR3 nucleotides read TGTGCCAGCAGTCATACCTATGGCTACATCTTC. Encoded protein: CASSHTYGYIF.

In DNA, the CDR3 is TGCAGCGTTGATAGCCACTCTGGGGCCAACGTCCTGACTTTC. Residues: CSVDSHSGANVLTF. This chain joins TRBV29-1 and TRBJ2-6, with unresolved D. Germline V gene data show CDR1 as SQVTM and CDR2 as ANQGSEA. The CDR3 spans 14 residues. V lost 3 bases and J lost 0, with 6 bases in between.

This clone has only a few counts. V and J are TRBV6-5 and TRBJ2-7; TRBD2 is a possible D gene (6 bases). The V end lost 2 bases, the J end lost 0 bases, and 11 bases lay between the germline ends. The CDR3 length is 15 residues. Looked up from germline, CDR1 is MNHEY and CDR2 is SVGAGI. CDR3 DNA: TGTGCCAGCAGTTACGGTGCGGGAAGCTCCTACGAGCAGTACTTC. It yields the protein CASSYGAGSSYEQYF.